This T cell receptor (beta chain) was identified during a study of control samples from healthy donors and cancer patients. The CDR3 has 14 amino acids. Germline trimming cut 5 bases from V and 9 bases from J; bases unmatched to any gene: 6. Germline V gene sequence: CDR1 LNHDA, CDR2 SQIVND (reference sequence). Sequencing used immunoSEQ multiplex PCR; TCRdb keeps in-frame clones, though not all of them. The table lists more than 25,000 clones, around 92% of them singletons. The J gene is TRBJ1-6, the V gene TRBV19; 8 nucleotides align to TRBD1. The sequencing sample was made of PBMCs. This TCR was recovered from a man aged 50 or older with lung cancer. This chain's CDR3 is CASSPGQGISPLHF. CDR3 in DNA: TGTGCCAGTAGTCCCGGACAGGGTATTTCACCCCTCCACTTT.